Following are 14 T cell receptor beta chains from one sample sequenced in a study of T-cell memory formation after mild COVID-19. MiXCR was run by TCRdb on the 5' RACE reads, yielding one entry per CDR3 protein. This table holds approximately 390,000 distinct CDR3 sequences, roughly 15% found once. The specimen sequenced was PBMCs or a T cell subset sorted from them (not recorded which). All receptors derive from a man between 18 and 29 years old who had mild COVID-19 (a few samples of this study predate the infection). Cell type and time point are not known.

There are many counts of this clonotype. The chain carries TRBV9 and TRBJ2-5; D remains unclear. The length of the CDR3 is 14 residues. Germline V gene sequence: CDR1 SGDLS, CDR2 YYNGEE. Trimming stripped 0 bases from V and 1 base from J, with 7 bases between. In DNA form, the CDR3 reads TGTGCCAGCAGCGTAGACGGATCCCAAGAGACCCAGTACTTC. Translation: CASSVDGSQETQYF.

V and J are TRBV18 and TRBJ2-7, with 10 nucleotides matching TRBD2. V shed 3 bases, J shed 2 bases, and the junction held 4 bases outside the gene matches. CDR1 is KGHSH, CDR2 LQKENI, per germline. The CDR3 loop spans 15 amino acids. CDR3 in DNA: TGTGCCAGCTCACCGGCTAGCGGGGGACCCTACGAGCAGTACGTC. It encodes CASSPASGGPYEQYV.

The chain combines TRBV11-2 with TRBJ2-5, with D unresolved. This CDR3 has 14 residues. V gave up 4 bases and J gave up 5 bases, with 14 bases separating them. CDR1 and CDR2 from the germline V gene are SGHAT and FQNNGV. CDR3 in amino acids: CASSSERLPETQYF. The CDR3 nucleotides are TGTGCCAGCAGCTCAGAACGGCTACCGGAGACCCAGTACTTC.

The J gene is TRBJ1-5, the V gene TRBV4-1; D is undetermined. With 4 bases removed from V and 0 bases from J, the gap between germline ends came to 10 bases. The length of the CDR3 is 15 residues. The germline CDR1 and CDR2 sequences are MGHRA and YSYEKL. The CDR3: CASSPRAISNQPQHF. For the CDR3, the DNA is TGCGCCAGCAGCCCCCGGGCAATTAGCAATCAGCCCCAGCATTTT.

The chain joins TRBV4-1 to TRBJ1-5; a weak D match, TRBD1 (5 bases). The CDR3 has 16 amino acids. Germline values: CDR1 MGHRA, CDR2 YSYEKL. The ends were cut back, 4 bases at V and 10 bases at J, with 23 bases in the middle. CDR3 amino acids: CASSRSGLPGLSPQHF. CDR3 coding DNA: TGCGCCAGCAGCCGATCGGGACTCCCCGGCCTATCTCCCCAGCATTTT.

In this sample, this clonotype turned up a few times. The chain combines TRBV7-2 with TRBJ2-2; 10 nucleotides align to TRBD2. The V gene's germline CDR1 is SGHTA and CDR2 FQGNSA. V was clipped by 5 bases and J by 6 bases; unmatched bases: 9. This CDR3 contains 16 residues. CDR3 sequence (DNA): TGTGCCAGCAGCGGAAGGAGCGGGGGGGCCCCCGGGGAGCTGTTTTTT. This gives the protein CASSGRSGGAPGELFF.

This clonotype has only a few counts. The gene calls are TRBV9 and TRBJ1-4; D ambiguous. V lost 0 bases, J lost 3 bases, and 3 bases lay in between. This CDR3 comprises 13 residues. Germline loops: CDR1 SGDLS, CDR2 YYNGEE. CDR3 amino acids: CASSVVPNEKLFF. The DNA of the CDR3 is TGTGCCAGCAGCGTAGTCCCTAATGAAAAACTGTTTTTT.

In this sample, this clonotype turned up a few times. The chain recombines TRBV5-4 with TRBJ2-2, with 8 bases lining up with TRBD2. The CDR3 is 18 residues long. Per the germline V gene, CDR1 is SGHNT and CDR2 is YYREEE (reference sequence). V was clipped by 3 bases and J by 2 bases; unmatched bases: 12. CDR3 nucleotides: TGTGCCAGCAGCTCCGGGGGCGGGGGGCCCACTAACACCGGGGAGCTGTTTTTT. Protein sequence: CASSSGGGGPTNTGELFF. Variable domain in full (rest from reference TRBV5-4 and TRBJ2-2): ETGVTQSPTHLIKTRGQQVTLRCSSQSGHNTVSWYQQALGQGPQFIFQYYREEENGRGNFPPRFSGLQFPNYSSELNVNALELDDSALYLCASSSGGGGPTNTGELFFGEGSRLTVL.

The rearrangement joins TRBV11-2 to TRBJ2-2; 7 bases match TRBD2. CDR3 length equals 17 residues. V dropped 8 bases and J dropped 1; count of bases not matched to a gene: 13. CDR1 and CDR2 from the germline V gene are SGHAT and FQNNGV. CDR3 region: CASVYSVGRGNTGELFF. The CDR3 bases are TGTGCCAGCGTATATTCGGTTGGGAGGGGGAACACCGGGGAGCTGTTTTTT.

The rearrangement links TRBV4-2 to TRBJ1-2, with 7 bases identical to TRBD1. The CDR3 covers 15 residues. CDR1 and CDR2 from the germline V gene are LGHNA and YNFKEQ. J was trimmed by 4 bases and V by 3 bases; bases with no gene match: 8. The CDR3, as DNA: TGTGCCAGCAGCCACGAGGGGCAGGGGGGCTATGGCTACACCTTC. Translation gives CASSHEGQGGYGYTF.

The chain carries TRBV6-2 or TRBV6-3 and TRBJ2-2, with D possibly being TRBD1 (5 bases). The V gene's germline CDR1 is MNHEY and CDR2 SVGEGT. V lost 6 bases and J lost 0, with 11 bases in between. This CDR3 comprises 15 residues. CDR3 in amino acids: CASRPGLANTGELFF. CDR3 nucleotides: TGTGCCAGCAGGCCAGGGCTCGCGAACACCGGGGAGCTGTTTTTT.

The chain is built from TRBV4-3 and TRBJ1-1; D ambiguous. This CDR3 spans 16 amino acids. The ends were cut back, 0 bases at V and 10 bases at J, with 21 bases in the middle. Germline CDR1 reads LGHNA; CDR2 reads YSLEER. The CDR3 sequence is CASSQDRMGLPGAAFF. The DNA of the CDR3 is TGCGCCAGCAGCCAAGATAGAATGGGTCTTCCTGGAGCAGCTTTCTTT.

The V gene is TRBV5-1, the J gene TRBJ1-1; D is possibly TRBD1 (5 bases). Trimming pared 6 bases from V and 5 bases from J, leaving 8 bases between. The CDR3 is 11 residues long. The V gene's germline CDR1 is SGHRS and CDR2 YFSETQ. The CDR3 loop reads CASKAGTEAFF. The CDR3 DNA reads TGCGCCAGCAAGGCAGGGACTGAAGCTTTCTTT.

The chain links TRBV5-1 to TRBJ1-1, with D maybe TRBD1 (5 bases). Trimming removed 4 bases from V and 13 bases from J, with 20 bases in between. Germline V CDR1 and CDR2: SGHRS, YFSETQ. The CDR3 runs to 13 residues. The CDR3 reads CASSPASGPTGFF. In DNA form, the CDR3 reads TGCGCCAGCAGCCCTGCCTCCGGGCCCACAGGTTTCTTT.